One sample yielded the 18 T cell receptor beta chains listed below, sequenced in a study of blood T cell repertoires in COVID-19. Clones were read by immunoSEQ multiplex PCR, and TCRdb kept only the in-frame ones, dropping some. The data show roughly 180,000 clones, with approximately 88% seen just once and around 4% held by the top ten. Sequenced material: peripheral blood. These receptor sequences come from a woman aged 30 to 39 with acute or convalescent COVID-19.

Only one count was recorded for this clone. The chain carries TRBV28 and TRBJ2-5; D may be TRBD2 (6 bases). CDR1 is MDHEN, CDR2 SYDVKM, per germline. This CDR3 spans 13 amino acids. The V end lost 3 bases, the J end lost 6 bases, and 11 bases lay between the germline ends. The CDR3 DNA reads TGTGCCAGCAGTTTGGGCGGAGGGAAGACCCAGTACTTC. Protein sequence: CASSLGGGKTQYF.

This chain uses TRBV24-1 with TRBJ2-1; no definite D call. The germline V and J ends were trimmed by 9 bases and 7 bases, with 9 bases remaining between them. The CDR3 extends over 11 amino acids. CDR1 is KGHDR, CDR2 SFDVKD, per germline. The CDR3 loop reads CATGTLNEQFF. The CDR3 region has the DNA TGTGCCACCGGCACCCTTAATGAGCAGTTCTTC.

This clone appeared a single time. The rearrangement links TRBV7-8 to TRBJ2-3, with a tentative D call TRBD2 (6 bases). The V gene's germline CDR1 is SGHVS and CDR2 FQNEAQ. Between the trimmed V and J ends, which lost 10 bases and 2 bases, there was a span of 10 bases. The length of the CDR3 is 12 residues. The CDR3 nucleotides read TGTGCCACTCGGGACTTCACAGATACGCAGTATTTT. Protein sequence: CATRDFTDTQYF.

In its sample, this clone was seen a few times. V usage is TRBV5-1 and J usage is TRBJ2-5; 8 positions agree with TRBD2. The CDR3 length is 15 residues. CDR1 is SGHRS and CDR2 is YFSETQ in the germline V gene. The J segment lost 5 bases and the V segment lost 6 bases, leaving 12 bases of the junction unmatched. CDR3 sequence reads: CASTDSSGAGETQYF. In nucleotides, the CDR3 is TGCGCCAGCACAGATAGTAGCGGGGCCGGGGAGACCCAGTACTTC. Based on the CDR3 plus reference TRBV5-1 and TRBJ2-5, the full variable domain is KAGVTQTPRYLIKTRGQQVTLSCSPISGHRSVSWYQQTPGQGLQFLFEYFSETQRNKGNFPGRFSGRQFSNSRSEMNVSTLELGDSALYLCASTDSSGAGETQYFGPGTRLLVL.

V and J are TRBV6-5 and TRBJ2-1, with TRBD2 matching over 7 bases. Germline CDR1 and CDR2: MNHEY and SVGAGI. With 1 base clipped from V and 2 bases from J, the junction kept 5 bases outside the gene matches. CDR3 length equals 16 residues. CDR3 nucleotide sequence: TGTGCCAGCAGTTACTATAGCGGGCCCACCTACAATGAGCAGTTCTTC. Translation: CASSYYSGPTYNEQFF.

The chain joins TRBV5-1 to TRBJ2-1, with 10 bases aligning to TRBD2. Looked up from germline, CDR1 is SGHRS and CDR2 is YFSETQ. The CDR3 extends over 14 amino acids. V lost 5 bases to trimming and J lost 9 bases; unmatched junction nucleotides: 8. The CDR3 here is CASSASGSGGEQFF. CDR3 sequence (DNA): TGCGCCAGCAGTGCTAGCGGGAGCGGGGGTGAGCAGTTCTTC.

The chain carries TRBV7-8 and TRBJ1-4; D is uncertain. With 3 bases removed from V and 8 bases from J, the gap between germline ends came to 10 bases. The CDR3 loop spans 13 amino acids. The germline CDR1 and CDR2 sequences are SGHVS and FQNEAQ. This CDR3 reads CASSFSGREKLFF. As DNA, the CDR3 is TGTGCCAGCAGCTTTAGCGGGCGGGAAAAACTGTTTTTT. Full variable domain (remainder filled in from reference TRBV7-8 and TRBJ1-4): GAGVSQSPRYKVAKRGQDVALRCDPISGHVSLFWYQQALGQGPEFLTYFQNEAQLDKSGLPSDRFFAERPEGSVSTLKIQRTQQEDSAVYLCASSFSGREKLFFGSGTQLSVL.

The rearrangement links TRBV2 to TRBJ1-6; no reliable D call. V was clipped by 7 bases and J by 13 bases, with 14 bases between them. This CDR3 comprises 12 residues. The germline gives CDR1 SNHLY, CDR2 FYNNEI. CDR3 sequence: CASTRIPGPLHF. Here the CDR3 DNA reads TGTGCCAGCACCCGAATTCCCGGTCCCCTCCACTTT.

This sequence joins TRBV29-1 and TRBJ2-3; TRBD2 agrees at 7 bases. The V gene's germline CDR1 is SQVTM and CDR2 ANQGSEA. V shed 5 bases and J 0 bases; nucleotides not matched to a gene: 8. CDR3 length equals 15 residues. The CDR3 loop reads CSVKGTTQSTDTQYF. The CDR3 DNA reads TGCAGCGTTAAAGGGACTACTCAAAGCACAGATACGCAGTATTTT.

This chain links TRBV5-1 with TRBJ1-1, with 8 bases matching TRBD1. CDR1 and CDR2 (germline): SGHRS, YFSETQ. Trimming cost V 4 bases and J 11 bases; bases outside gene matches: 13. This CDR3 region has 14 residues. CDR3 sequence reads: CASSGQGGSFGAFF. The CDR3 DNA follows: TGCGCCAGCAGCGGACAGGGTGGATCGTTCGGGGCTTTCTTT.

This clone was counted once. J is TRBJ2-7 and V is TRBV2, with 7 bases lining up with TRBD2. J was trimmed by 4 bases and V by 2 bases; bases with no gene match: 8. CDR3 size: 15 residues. Per the germline V gene, CDR1 is SNHLY and CDR2 is FYNNEI. CDR3 sequence: CASSELGGRSYEQYF. CDR3 nucleotides: TGTGCCAGCAGTGAACTGGGAGGGAGATCTTACGAGCAGTACTTC.

The chain recombines TRBV27 with TRBJ2-3; 7 bases are a match to TRBD2. V lost 4 bases, J lost 0 bases, and 10 bases stayed unmatched. CDR1 is MNHEY and CDR2 is SMNVEV in the germline V gene (reference sequence). The CDR3 loop spans 17 amino acids. CDR3 coding DNA: TGTGCCAGCAGTTCCATTACGGGACTACCAAGCACAGATACGCAGTATTTT. Translation gives CASSSITGLPSTDTQYF.

This clone turned up a few times. This chain links TRBV11-2 with TRBJ1-2; 8 nucleotides line up with TRBD1. This CDR3 is 14 amino acids long. Trimming at V came to 1 base and at J to 14 bases, leaving 12 bases not matched to a gene. Germline lookup yields CDR1 SGHAT and CDR2 FQNNGV. CDR3 residues: CASSLGSLGQATTF. CDR3 sequence (DNA): TGTGCCAGCAGCTTAGGATCCCTGGGACAGGCGACGACCTTC.

This chain uses TRBV29-1 with TRBJ1-4; no reliable D call. The CDR3 covers 11 residues. CDR1 is SQVTM, CDR2 ANQGSEA, per germline. V was cut by 6 bases and J by 7 bases, with 9 bases left in between. As DNA, the CDR3 is TGCAGCGTGTGGCGGTCTGAAAAACTGTTTTTT. The encoded protein is CSVWRSEKLFF.

V usage is TRBV18 and J usage is TRBJ1-2, with a possible D match to TRBD1 (5 bases). Trimming removed 0 bases from V and 8 bases from J, with 10 bases in between. The CDR3 is 13 residues long. The V gene's germline CDR1 is KGHSH and CDR2 LQKENI. The CDR3 protein is CASSPPGVGGYTF. CDR3 in DNA: TGTGCCAGCTCACCACCAGGGGTCGGCGGCTACACCTTC.

This rearrangement joins TRBV2 to TRBJ2-5; D remains ambiguous. With 8 bases removed from V and 4 bases from J, the gap between germline ends came to 14 bases. This CDR3 has 13 residues. Germline loops: CDR1 SNHLY, CDR2 FYNNEI. The CDR3 DNA is TGTGCCAGCCGGGTGATTACCCCAGAGACCCAGTACTTC. Residues: CASRVITPETQYF.

This rearrangement joins TRBV10-3 to TRBJ1-4; no firm D call. The CDR3 sequence is 13 residues long. V lost 9 bases and J 0 bases, leaving 8 bases between the germline ends. Looked up from germline, CDR1 is ENHRY and CDR2 is SYGVKD. The CDR3 DNA sequence: TGTGCCATTGGCCGGGCAACTAATGAAAAACTGTTTTTT. Encoded protein: CAIGRATNEKLFF.

The V call is TRBV28, the J call TRBJ2-2; D might be TRBD2 (6 bases). V was pared by 8 bases and J by 1 base, with 14 bases between. CDR3 size: 15 residues. Germline CDR1 reads MDHEN; CDR2 reads SYDVKM. CDR3 loop: CASSKYSGNTGELFF. The CDR3 DNA sequence: TGTGCCAGCTCCAAATATAGCGGGAACACCGGGGAGCTGTTTTTT.